One and the same sample provided the 9 T cell receptor beta chains below, sequenced in a study of blood T cell repertoires in COVID-19. Sequencing used immunoSEQ multiplex PCR; TCRdb keeps in-frame clones, though not all of them. The sample has approximately 16,000 clones, roughly nine tenths seen once. Material: peripheral blood. The receptors originated from an elderly man with acute or convalescent COVID-19.

DNA of the CDR3: TGTGCCAGCAGCCAAGAAACAGGGCGTAAAGAGCAGTACTTC. Protein product: CASSQETGRKEQYF. The chain carries TRBV3-1 (or the pseudogene TRBV3-2) and TRBJ2-7; D is possibly TRBD1 (6 bases). Germline V gene sequence: CDR1 LGHDT, CDR2 YNNKEL (reference sequence). The CDR3 is 14 amino acids. V was trimmed by 0 bases and J by 7 bases, leaving 13 bases between them.

This clone was recorded only once. The V gene is TRBV14, the J gene TRBJ2-1; 11 nucleotides match TRBD1. The germline gives CDR1 SGHDN, CDR2 FVKESK. The CDR3 length is 14 residues. Trimming took 4 bases from V and 6 from J; bases not matched to a gene: 2. Here the CDR3 DNA reads TGTGCCAGCAGCCGGGACAGGGGGGCCAATGAGCAGTTCTTC. Protein: CASSRDRGANEQFF.

Remarks on this clone: An end of the junction differs from the germline gene, which may be a read error. This chain joins TRBV6-5 and TRBJ2-7; D is unresolved. This CDR3 has 12 amino acids. Germline V gene data show CDR1 as MNHEY and CDR2 as SVGAGI. CDR3 nucleotides: TGTGCCAGCAGCCTTCCCTCCCACGAGCAGTACTTC. Its protein product is CASSLPSHEQYF.

This chain connects TRBV6-5 to TRBJ1-1; 9 bases match TRBD1. This CDR3 has 15 amino acids. J was trimmed by 1 base and V by 5 bases; bases with no gene match: 5. Germline CDR1 MNHEY, CDR2 SVGAGI. CDR3 sequence: CASSRRTGENTEAFF. The CDR3 DNA follows: TGTGCCAGCAGTCGTCGGACAGGGGAGAACACTGAAGCTTTCTTT.

The CDR3 DNA is TGTGCCAGCAGTTTAAGGGGGGGAGACACCGGGGAGCTGTTTTTT. Its translation is CASSLRGGDTGELFF. The V gene is TRBV27, the J gene TRBJ2-2; maybe TRBD2 (7 bases). Germline V gives CDR1 MNHEY, CDR2 SMNVEV (reference sequence). V lost 2 bases and J lost 3, with 10 bases in between. This CDR3 spans 15 amino acids.

The chain recombines TRBV1 with TRBJ2-5; the table's TRBD2 call for D was not verified on the DNA. TRBV1 is a listed pseudogene. The CDR3 contains 12 residues. In nucleotides, the CDR3 is TGCACCAGCAGCCACGTCGTGGAGACCCAGTACTTC. Translating it yields CTSSHVVETQYF.

The chain couples TRBV12-1 to TRBJ1-5; TRBD1 is taken as the D call from the table, unchecked against the DNA. TRBV12-1 is flagged as a pseudogene. The CDR3 contains 18 residues. CDR3 region: CASSDRRDIGYSNQPQHF. In DNA, the CDR3 is TGTGCCAGCAGCGATCGCCGGGACATCGGATATAGCAATCAGCCCCAGCATTTT.

The chain combines TRBV19 with TRBJ2-5; 8 bases are a match to TRBD2. The CDR3 length is 16 residues. V lost 4 bases and J lost 2; bases outside the gene matches: 9. CDR1 is LNHDA and CDR2 is SQIVND in the germline V gene (reference sequence). The CDR3 is CASSTGTRVHQETQYF. The CDR3 DNA sequence: TGTGCCAGTAGTACTGGGACTAGAGTACATCAAGAGACCCAGTACTTC.

The V call is TRBV2, the J call TRBJ1-6, with 9 bases identical to TRBD1. The CDR3 consists of 15 residues. With 8 bases clipped from V and 6 bases from J, the junction kept 8 bases outside the gene matches. In germline, CDR1 is SNHLY, CDR2 FYNNEI. Here the CDR3 reads CASFTGGLSNSPLHF. In nucleotides, the CDR3 is TGTGCCAGCTTCACAGGGGGCCTGAGTAATTCACCCCTCCACTTT.